These 18 T cell receptor beta chains came from one sample sequenced in a study of Ad26.COV2.S vaccination and SARS-CoV-2 variants (dated by TCRdb to the early 2020s). The library came from the immunoSEQ multiplex PCR assay. TCRdb obtained this table from immuneACCESS and retained in-frame rearrangements with V and J assigned. These tables miss some clones; where compared with another copy, unresolved V genes account for less than half of the shortfall, and the remainder is unexplained. This sample comprises around 300,000 clones, about nine tenths of them detected only once. In total, the top ten clones hold 6.4% of the sample. Interpreted using the paper, the treatment or condition label stands for: around 19 received Ad26.COV2.S at low or high dose, single or two shots; roughly five received placebo; per-sample allocation not given. For vaccine and placebo recipients, repertoires were sequenced using samples collected on day 63 after the first injection.

The sample in question was peripheral blood, obtained in a trial of Ad26.COV2.S vaccine versus placebo. The origin of the receptors is a person aged 18-60 years who received the Ad26.COV2.S COVID-19 vaccine or a placebo.

V is TRBV4-2 and J is TRBJ1-2; D not resolved. The ends were cut back, 4 bases at V and 1 base at J, with 10 bases in the middle. Germline CDR1 LGHNA, CDR2 YNFKEQ. The CDR3 has 14 amino acids. In nucleotides, the CDR3 is TGTGCCAGCAGCCGTTTGGAGGGTAACTATGGCTACACCTTC. It yields the protein CASSRLEGNYGYTF.

This clone was recorded only once. The rearrangement joins TRBV20-1 to TRBJ2-5; 9 nucleotides align to TRBD2. Germline-derived CDR1 and CDR2 are DFQATT and SNEGSKA (reference sequence). Unmatched junction bases numbered 13, after V lost 3 bases and J lost 5 bases. The CDR3 runs 16 residues. CDR3 loop: CSASKIAGDELETQYF. The CDR3 DNA reads TGCAGTGCTAGTAAAATAGCGGGGGACGAGTTGGAGACCCAGTACTTC.

As DNA, the CDR3 is TGTGCCAGCAGCCCAGGTCCCCAAGCAAGAGAGACCCAGTACTTC. Translation gives CASSPGPQARETQYF. This chain joins TRBV7-3 and TRBJ2-5; D gene unclear. This CDR3 comprises 15 residues. V lost 5 bases to trimming and J lost 4 bases, with 17 bases between them. Germline V gene sequence: CDR1 SGHTA, CDR2 FQGTGA.

This clone was recorded a few times. The rearrangement links TRBV7-3 to TRBJ2-1; tentative D call: TRBD2 (5 bases). Trimming shortened V by 5 bases and J by 8 bases, and 19 bases separated the two germline ends. In germline, CDR1 is SGHTA, CDR2 FQGTGA. The CDR3 has 15 residues. The CDR3 reads CASSPRMTPGDEQFF. CDR3 nucleotide sequence: TGTGCCAGCAGCCCCCGTATGACCCCCGGGGATGAGCAGTTCTTC.

The rearrangement joins TRBV4-1 to TRBJ2-1, with D possibly TRBD2 on 5 matching bases. The CDR3 contains 14 residues. V was shortened by 5 bases and J by 7 bases, with 15 bases between the two germline ends. CDR1 and CDR2 from the germline V gene are MGHRA and YSYEKL. Here the CDR3 reads CASSGLLERNEQFF. In DNA, the CDR3 is TGCGCCAGCAGCGGACTCCTCGAAAGAAATGAGCAGTTCTTC.

The rearrangement joins TRBV24-1 to TRBJ2-1; the match to TRBD1 covers 9 bases. Trimming at V came to 5 bases and at J to 7 bases, leaving 8 bases not matched to a gene. Germline values: CDR1 KGHDR, CDR2 SFDVKD. The CDR3 extends over 15 amino acids. The CDR3 sequence is CATSGGTGIRNEQFF. The CDR3 DNA reads TGTGCCACCAGTGGGGGGACAGGGATCAGAAATGAGCAGTTCTTC.

The chain's CDR3 is CASSLFPSGSTDTQYF. In DNA, the CDR3 is TGTGCCAGCAGTTTATTTCCTAGCGGCTCCACAGATACGCAGTATTTT. The chain couples TRBV27 to TRBJ2-3, with 7 bases aligning to TRBD2. CDR1 MNHEY and CDR2 SMNVEV come from the germline V gene (reference sequence). J gave up 2 bases and V 1 base, and 6 bases lay outside the gene matches. The CDR3 loop spans 16 amino acids.

The rearrangement joins TRBV28 to TRBJ2-1; D gene uncertain. V was shortened by 5 bases and J by 7 bases, with 6 bases between the two germline ends. This CDR3 contains 11 residues. Germline lookup yields CDR1 MDHEN and CDR2 SYDVKM. CDR3 bases: TGTGCCAGCAGTACTCTAAATGAGCAGTTCTTC. Encoded protein: CASSTLNEQFF.

V gene TRBV27 combines with J gene TRBJ1-5; D uncertain. The germline V gene has CDR1 MNHEY and CDR2 SMNVEV (reference sequence). The CDR3 is 14 amino acids. Trimming removed 0 bases at V and 5 bases at J, with 8 bases between. CDR3 nucleotides: TGTGCCAGCAGTTTATCGTATGCCGATCAGCCCCAGCATTTT. Translating it yields CASSLSYADQPQHF.

As concerns this clone: Other DNA sequences in this sample translate to the same CDR3. V gene TRBV19 combines with J gene TRBJ2-5, with TRBD1 matching 7 bases. V trimming: 6 bases; J trimming: 1 base; junction bases outside the gene matches: 8. CDR1 and CDR2 (germline): LNHDA, SQIVND (reference sequence). This CDR3 comprises 15 residues. The DNA for the CDR3 is TGTGCCAGTAGCACTAGTGGGACAGCCCAAGAGACCCAGTACTTC. Its translation: CASSTSGTAQETQYF. The full variable domain, in which reference TRBV19 and TRBJ2-5 provide the parts outside the CDR3, is DGGITQSPKYLFRKEGQNVTLSCEQNLNHDAMYWYRQDPGQGLRLIYYSQIVNDFQKGDIAEGYSVSREKKESFPLTVTSAQKNPTAFYLCASSTSGTAQETQYFGPGTRLLVL.

Concerning this clone: Additional DNA sequences in this sample encode the identical CDR3. The chain joins TRBV5-4 to TRBJ1-2; TRBD1 matches 7 bases. The CDR3 is made up of 13 amino acids. Trimming at V came to 4 bases and at J to 2 bases, leaving 2 bases not matched to a gene. Germline V lookup: CDR1 SGHNT, CDR2 YYREEE (reference sequence). This CDR3 is CASSPDRNYGYTF. CDR3 DNA sequence: TGTGCCAGCAGCCCGGACAGGAACTATGGCTACACCTTC.

The rearrangement joins TRBV19 to TRBJ1-2; D not resolved. The CDR3 extends over 14 amino acids. Trimming pared 3 bases from V and 4 bases from J, leaving 12 bases between. CDR1 is LNHDA and CDR2 is SQIVND in the germline V gene (reference sequence). CDR3 amino acids: CASSMSVVRYGYTF. CDR3 in DNA: TGTGCCAGTAGTATGTCAGTTGTTCGCTATGGCTACACCTTC.

This clone was recorded only once. The chain couples TRBV6-6 to TRBJ2-7; D possibly matches TRBD1 or TRBD2 (5 bases each). Trimming shortened V by 4 bases and J by 4 bases, and 14 bases separated the two germline ends. This CDR3 spans 14 amino acids. Germline V CDR1 and CDR2: MNHNY, SVGAGI (reference sequence). CDR3 DNA sequence: TGTGCCAGCAGTTGGGTCATCGGGACGTACGAGCAGTACTTC. This encodes CASSWVIGTYEQYF.

The rearrangement links TRBV11-3 to TRBJ2-3; D not resolved. The CDR3 runs to 14 residues. Trimming took off 6 bases at V and 1 base at J, with 11 bases between the two ends. Per the germline V gene, CDR1 is SGHNT and CDR2 is YENEEA. The DNA for the CDR3 is TGTGCCAGCAGTGACCATAGGGGCACAGATACGCAGTATTTT. Protein product: CASSDHRGTDTQYF.

There are a few counts of this clone. V and J are TRBV18 and TRBJ2-5; D gene unclear. Germline CDR1 KGHSH, CDR2 LQKENI. The CDR3 runs to 12 residues. Trimming cost V 3 bases and J 3 bases, with 5 bases left between them. In DNA form, the CDR3 reads TGTGCCAGCTCACCCAGCGAAGAGACCCAGTACTTC. It codes for CASSPSEETQYF.

This sequence joins TRBV27 and TRBJ2-7, with a possible D match to TRBD1 (6 bases). Trimming shortened V by 6 bases and J by 5 bases, and 14 bases separated the two germline ends. Germline V gives CDR1 MNHEY, CDR2 SMNVEV (reference sequence). CDR3 length: 13 residues. CDR3 bases: TGTGCCAGCAGGGAACAGGGTAAGGACGAGCAGTACTTC. As protein: CASREQGKDEQYF.

V and J are TRBV6-5 and TRBJ1-2, with D perhaps matching TRBD1 (6 bases). Germline V gives CDR1 MNHEY, CDR2 SVGAGI. The CDR3 contains 15 residues. The ends were cut back, 2 bases at V and 4 bases at J, with 14 bases in the middle. In DNA, the CDR3 is TGTGCCAGCAGTTACGAGTTACAGGGAACCTATGGCTACACCTTC. It codes for CASSYELQGTYGYTF.

V usage is TRBV15 and J usage is TRBJ2-5; weak D call: TRBD1 (6 bases). With 5 bases removed from V and 2 bases from J, the gap between germline ends came to 21 bases. The CDR3 contains 17 residues. Germline V gene data show CDR1 as LNHNV and CDR2 as YYDKDF (reference sequence). The CDR3 DNA reads TGTGCCACCAGCCCTCACCTCGGGACACAAGTACAAGAGACCCAGTACTTC. This encodes CATSPHLGTQVQETQYF.